The next 18 T cell receptor beta chains were all read from a single sample in a study of OX40 agonist ivuxolimab in advanced cancers. Generated by immunoSEQ multiplex PCR, the TCRdb table keeps only in-frame clones and is missing some. The sample has 100,000 or so clones, about nine tenths seen once. The source material was CD4+ or CD8+ T cells sorted from blood, sampled in a trial of the OX40 agonist ivuxolimab. Every receptor here comes from an adult with an advanced solid tumor such as melanoma, head and neck, liver or kidney cancer.

Remarks on this clone: Other DNA sequences in the same sample also yield this CDR3. The chain employs TRBV7-9 and TRBJ2-7, with 7 bases matching TRBD1. J lost 1 base, V lost 3 bases, and 3 bases had no gene match. The CDR3 has 14 residues. Per germline, CDR1 SEHNR and CDR2 FQNEAQ (reference sequence). CDR3: CASSLGTASYEQYF. CDR3 bases: TGTGCCAGCAGCTTGGGGACAGCGTCCTACGAGCAGTACTTC.

The V and J genes are TRBV7-2 and TRBJ2-5; the D is unclear. CDR3 length: 14 residues. Per the germline V gene, CDR1 is SGHTA and CDR2 is FQGNSA. With 1 base removed from V and 3 bases from J, the gap between germline ends came to 9 bases. The CDR3 here is CASSLDWFKETQYF. As DNA, the CDR3 is TGTGCCAGCAGCTTAGACTGGTTCAAAGAGACCCAGTACTTC.

The rearrangement uses TRBV7-9 and TRBJ2-5; D may be TRBD1 (5 bases). This CDR3 spans 15 amino acids. Germline assignment: CDR1 SEHNR and CDR2 FQNEAQ (reference sequence). Trimming took off 3 bases at V and 2 bases at J, with 13 bases between the two ends. The CDR3 sequence is CASSLRPGLQETQYF. CDR3 nucleotide sequence: TGTGCCAGCAGCTTGCGTCCAGGGCTACAAGAGACCCAGTACTTC.

The chain employs TRBV5-5 and TRBJ1-4; perhaps TRBD1 as D (6 bases). The CDR3 is 17 amino acids. Germline V CDR1 and CDR2: SGHKS, YYEKEE (reference sequence). V was pared by 2 bases and J by 0 bases, with 14 bases between. The CDR3 DNA reads TGTGCCAGCAGCTTCATAACAGGGTTTGCAACTAATGAAAAACTGTTTTTT. This codes for CASSFITGFATNEKLFF.

The V gene is TRBV4-2, the J gene TRBJ2-5, with a tentative D call TRBD2 (5 bases). Trimming stripped 3 bases from V and 5 bases from J, with 10 bases between. The CDR3 has 13 residues. CDR1 is LGHNA, CDR2 YNFKEQ, per germline. CDR3 DNA sequence: TGTGCCAGCAGCCAGGGAGCTCGGGAGACCCAGTACTTC. It specifies CASSQGARETQYF.

The gene calls are TRBV7-9 and TRBJ1-5; D possibly corresponds to TRBD1 (5 bases). The germline V and J ends were trimmed by 10 bases and 0 bases, with 10 bases remaining between them. CDR3 size: 13 residues. Germline assignment: CDR1 SEHNR and CDR2 FQNEAQ (reference sequence). The CDR3 DNA follows: TGTGCCACCCAGGGATATAGCAATCAGCCCCAGCATTTT. Translated, it gives CATQGYSNQPQHF.

V usage is TRBV7-9 and J usage is TRBJ2-3; D is possibly TRBD1 or TRBD2 (5 bases each). The CDR3 covers 13 residues. Germline V gene lookup returns CDR1 SEHNR and CDR2 FQNEAQ (reference sequence). Trimming took 5 bases from V and 9 from J, leaving 15 bases between them. CDR3 nucleotide sequence: TGTGCCAGCAGCAAAGGGACCGCTGAAACGCAGTATTTT. Protein: CASSKGTAETQYF.

A single count supports this clone. The rearrangement uses TRBV7-9 and TRBJ1-1, with D possibly TRBD1 on 5 matching bases. Trimming cost V 2 bases and J 1 base, with 8 bases left between them. The CDR3 is made up of 14 amino acids. Germline lookup yields CDR1 SEHNR and CDR2 FQNEAQ (reference sequence). The CDR3 loop reads CASSLRQSNTEAFF. Here the CDR3 DNA reads TGTGCCAGCAGCTTACGACAGTCGAACACTGAAGCTTTCTTT. Looking up the rest from reference TRBV7-9 and TRBJ1-1 gives the full variable domain: DTGVSQNPRHKITKRGQNVTFRCDPISEHNRLYWYRQTLGQGPEFLTYFQNEAQLEKSRLLSDRFSAERPKGSFSTLEIQRTEQGDSAMYLCASSLRQSNTEAFFGQGTRLTVV.

The chain has TRBV21-1 and TRBJ2-1. TRBV21-1 counts as a pseudogene. The CDR3 is made up of 17 amino acids. The CDR3 sequence is CASSKSWGISPYNEQFF. The CDR3 DNA reads TGTGCCAGCAGCAAAAGTTGGGGGATCTCGCCCTACAATGAGCAGTTCTTC.

V and J are TRBV4-3 and TRBJ2-1; possible D gene TRBD2, 6 bases. The CDR3 contains 13 residues. V lost 1 base and J 9 bases, leaving 10 bases between the germline ends. Germline CDR1 reads LGHNA; CDR2 reads YSLEER. CDR3 loop: CASSQGEGGEQFF. As DNA, the CDR3 is TGCGCCAGCAGCCAAGGTGAGGGAGGTGAGCAGTTCTTC.

The V and J genes are TRBV11-2 and TRBJ1-4; D gene ambiguous. The CDR3 totals 15 residues. Germline values: CDR1 SGHAT, CDR2 FQNNGV. Between the trimmed V and J ends, which lost 5 bases and 0 bases, there was a span of 10 bases. DNA of the CDR3: TGTGCCAGCAGCCTTGCACCCGCAACTAATGAAAAACTGTTTTTT. Protein product: CASSLAPATNEKLFF. Using reference TRBV11-2 and TRBJ1-4 for the parts outside the CDR3, the full variable domain is EAGVAQSPRYKIIEKRQSVAFWCNPISGHATLYWYQQILGQGPKLLIQFQNNGVVDDSQLPKDRFSAERLKGVDSTLKIQPAKLEDSAVYLCASSLAPATNEKLFFGSGTQLSVL.

Note on this clone: Sequence at one end of the junction differs from germline and may be a read error. The chain links TRBV18 to TRBJ2-3; no reliable D call. CDR3 length equals 15 residues. Germline CDR1 is KGHSH and CDR2 is LQKENI. The CDR3 spells CASSSPRLVPDTQYF. The CDR3 region has the DNA TGTGCCAGCTCATCACCCCGCCTGGTACCAGATACGCAGTATTTT.

Comments on this clone: The same CDR3 arises from other DNA sequences in this sample as well. The V and J genes are TRBV19 and TRBJ2-7; TRBD2 agrees at 7 bases. After removal of 3 bases from V and 3 bases from J, the junction contained 2 bases not matched to a gene. Germline V gene lookup returns CDR1 LNHDA and CDR2 SQIVND (reference sequence). The CDR3 length is 13 residues. DNA of the CDR3: TGTGCCAGTAGTATTAGGGAGGGCTACGAGCAGTACTTC. Its protein product is CASSIREGYEQYF.

The rearrangement links TRBV7-9 to TRBJ2-3; 8 nucleotides align to TRBD1. After removal of 8 bases from V and 3 bases from J, the junction contained 7 bases not matched to a gene. The CDR3 contains 14 residues. Germline values: CDR1 SEHNR, CDR2 FQNEAQ (reference sequence). CDR3 sequence reads: CASGLTGATDTQYF. The CDR3 DNA follows: TGTGCCAGCGGGTTGACAGGGGCTACAGATACGCAGTATTTT. Full variable domain (missing parts from reference TRBV7-9 and TRBJ2-3): DTGVSQNPRHKITKRGQNVTFRCDPISEHNRLYWYRQTLGQGPEFLTYFQNEAQLEKSRLLSDRFSAERPKGSFSTLEIQRTEQGDSAMYLCASGLTGATDTQYFGPGTRLTVL.

The V and J genes are TRBV19 and TRBJ2-1; unclear D gene. Germline loops: CDR1 LNHDA, CDR2 SQIVND (reference sequence). This CDR3 contains 17 residues. Trimming cost V 0 bases and J 0 bases, with 12 bases left between them. The CDR3 loop is CASSIDPGPHSYNEQFF. The CDR3 DNA sequence: TGTGCCAGTAGTATAGATCCAGGACCTCACTCCTACAATGAGCAGTTCTTC.

The chain joins TRBV28 to TRBJ1-2; possible D gene TRBD1, 6 bases. The CDR3 has 13 residues. V lost 3 bases and J 2 bases, leaving 7 bases between the germline ends. Germline lookup yields CDR1 MDHEN and CDR2 SYDVKM. Here the CDR3 DNA reads TGTGCCAGCAGTTTCGACAGGAACTATGGCTACACCTTC. Its protein product is CASSFDRNYGYTF.

V is TRBV7-9 and J is TRBJ1-3; weak D call: TRBD1 (5 bases). V was clipped by 5 bases and J by 0 bases, with 14 bases between them. Germline V gene sequence: CDR1 SEHNR, CDR2 FQNEAQ (reference sequence). There are 16 residues in the CDR3. The CDR3, as DNA: TGTGCCAGCAGCCCTCGGGGGGGTAGCTCTGGAAACACCATATATTTT. Encoded protein: CASSPRGGSSGNTIYF. The full variable domain, with the rest looked up from reference TRBV7-9 and TRBJ1-3, is DTGVSQNPRHKITKRGQNVTFRCDPISEHNRLYWYRQTLGQGPEFLTYFQNEAQLEKSRLLSDRFSAERPKGSFSTLEIQRTEQGDSAMYLCASSPRGGSSGNTIYFGEGSWLTVV.

This chain uses TRBV4-1 with TRBJ2-3; D is uncertain. The CDR3 extends over 15 amino acids. CDR1 and CDR2 from the germline V gene are MGHRA and YSYEKL. V lost 0 bases, J lost 0 bases, and 7 bases lay in between. CDR3 amino acids: CASSQDAPSTDTQYF. The CDR3 region has the DNA TGCGCCAGCAGCCAAGACGCCCCGAGCACAGATACGCAGTATTTT.